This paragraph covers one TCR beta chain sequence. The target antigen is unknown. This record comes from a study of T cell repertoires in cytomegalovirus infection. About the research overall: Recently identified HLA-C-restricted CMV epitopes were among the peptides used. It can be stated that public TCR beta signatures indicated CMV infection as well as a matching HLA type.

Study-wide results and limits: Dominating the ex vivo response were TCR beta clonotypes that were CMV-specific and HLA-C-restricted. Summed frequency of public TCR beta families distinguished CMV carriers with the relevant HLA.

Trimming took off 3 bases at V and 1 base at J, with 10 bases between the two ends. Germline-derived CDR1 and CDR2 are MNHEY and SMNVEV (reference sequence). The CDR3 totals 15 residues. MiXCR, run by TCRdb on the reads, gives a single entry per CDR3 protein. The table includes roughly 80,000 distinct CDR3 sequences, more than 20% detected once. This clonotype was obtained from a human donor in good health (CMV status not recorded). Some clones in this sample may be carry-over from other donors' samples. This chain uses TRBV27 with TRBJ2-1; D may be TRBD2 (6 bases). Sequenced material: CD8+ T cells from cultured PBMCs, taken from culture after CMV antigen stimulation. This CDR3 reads CASSLEGRSYNEQFF. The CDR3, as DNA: TGTGCCAGCAGTTTGGAGGGCCGATCCTACAATGAGCAGTTCTTC.